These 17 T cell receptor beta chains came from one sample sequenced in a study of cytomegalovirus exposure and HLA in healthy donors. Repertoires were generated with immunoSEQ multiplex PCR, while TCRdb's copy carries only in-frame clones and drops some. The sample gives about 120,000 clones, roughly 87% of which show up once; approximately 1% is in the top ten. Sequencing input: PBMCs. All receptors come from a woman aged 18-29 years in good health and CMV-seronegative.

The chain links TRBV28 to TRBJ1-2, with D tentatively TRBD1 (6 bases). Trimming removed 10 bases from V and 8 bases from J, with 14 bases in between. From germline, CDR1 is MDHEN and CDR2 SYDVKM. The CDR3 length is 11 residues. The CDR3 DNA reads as TGTGCCATCCCCCGCACAGGGGGCTACACCTTC. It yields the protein CAIPRTGGYTF.

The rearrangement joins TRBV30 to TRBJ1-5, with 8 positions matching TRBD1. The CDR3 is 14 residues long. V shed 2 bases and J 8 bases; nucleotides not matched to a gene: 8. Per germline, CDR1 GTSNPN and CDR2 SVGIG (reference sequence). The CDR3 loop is CAWSFGQGTEPQHF. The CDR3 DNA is TGTGCCTGGAGTTTCGGACAGGGCACGGAGCCCCAGCATTTT.

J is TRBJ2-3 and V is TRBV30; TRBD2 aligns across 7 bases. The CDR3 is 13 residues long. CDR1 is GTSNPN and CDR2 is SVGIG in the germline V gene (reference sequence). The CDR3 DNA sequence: TGTGCTATGGGAGGGCCAGGCACAGATACGCAGTATTTT. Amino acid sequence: CAMGGPGTDTQYF. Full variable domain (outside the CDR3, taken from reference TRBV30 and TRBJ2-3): SQTIHQWPATLVQPVGSPLSLECTVEGTSNPNLYWYRQAAGRGLQLLFYSVGIGQISSEVPQNLSASRPQDRQFILSSKKLLLSDSGFYLCAMGGPGTDTQYFGPGTRLTVL.

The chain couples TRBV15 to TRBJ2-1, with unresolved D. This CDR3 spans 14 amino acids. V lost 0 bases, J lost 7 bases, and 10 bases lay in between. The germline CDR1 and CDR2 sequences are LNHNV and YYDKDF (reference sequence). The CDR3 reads CATSRDKAANEQFF. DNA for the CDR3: TGTGCCACCAGCAGAGACAAAGCCGCGAATGAGCAGTTCTTC. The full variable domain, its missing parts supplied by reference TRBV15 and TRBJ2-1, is DAMVIQNPRYQVTQFGKPVTLSCSQTLNHNVMYWYQQKSSQAPKLLFHYYDKDFNNEADTPDNFQSRRPNTSFCFLDIRSPGLGDTAMYLCATSRDKAANEQFFGPGTRLTVL.

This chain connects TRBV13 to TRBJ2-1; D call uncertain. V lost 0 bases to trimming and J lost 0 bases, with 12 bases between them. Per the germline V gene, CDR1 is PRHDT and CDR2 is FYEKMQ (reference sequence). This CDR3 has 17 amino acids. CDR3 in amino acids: CASSLGPLGGSYNEQFF. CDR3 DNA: TGTGCCAGCAGCTTAGGCCCTTTAGGCGGCTCCTACAATGAGCAGTTCTTC.

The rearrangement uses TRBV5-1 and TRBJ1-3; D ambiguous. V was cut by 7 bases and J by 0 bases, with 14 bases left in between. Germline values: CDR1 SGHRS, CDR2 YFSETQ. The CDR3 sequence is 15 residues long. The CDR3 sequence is CASQFTASSGNTIYF. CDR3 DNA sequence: TGCGCCAGCCAATTCACAGCCTCCTCTGGAAACACCATATATTTT.

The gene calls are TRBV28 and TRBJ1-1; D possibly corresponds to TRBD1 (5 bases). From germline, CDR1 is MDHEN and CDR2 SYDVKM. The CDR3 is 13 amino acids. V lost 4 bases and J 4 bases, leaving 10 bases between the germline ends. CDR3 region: CASSYLGGTEAFF. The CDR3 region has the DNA TGTGCCAGCAGTTACCTGGGGGGCACTGAAGCTTTCTTT.

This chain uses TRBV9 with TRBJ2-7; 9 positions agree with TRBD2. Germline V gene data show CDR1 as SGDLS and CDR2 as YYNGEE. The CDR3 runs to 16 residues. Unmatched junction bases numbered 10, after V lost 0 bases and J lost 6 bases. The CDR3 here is CASSVASGTSFFEQYF. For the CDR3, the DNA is TGTGCCAGCAGCGTAGCTTCTGGGACTAGCTTTTTCGAGCAGTACTTC.

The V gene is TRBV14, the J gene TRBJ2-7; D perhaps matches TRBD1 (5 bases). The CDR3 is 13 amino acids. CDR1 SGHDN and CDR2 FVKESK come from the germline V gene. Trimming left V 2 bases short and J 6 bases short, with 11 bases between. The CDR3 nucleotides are TGTGCCAGCAGCCAATTCCAGGGTGGCGAGCAGTACGTC. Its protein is CASSQFQGGEQYV.

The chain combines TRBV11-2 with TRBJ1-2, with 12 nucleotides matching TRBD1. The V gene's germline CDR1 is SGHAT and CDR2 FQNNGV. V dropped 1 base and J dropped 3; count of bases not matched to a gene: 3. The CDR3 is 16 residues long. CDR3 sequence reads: CASSLGGTGGDYGYTF. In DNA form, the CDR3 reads TGTGCCAGCAGCTTAGGGGGGACAGGGGGCGACTATGGCTACACCTTC.

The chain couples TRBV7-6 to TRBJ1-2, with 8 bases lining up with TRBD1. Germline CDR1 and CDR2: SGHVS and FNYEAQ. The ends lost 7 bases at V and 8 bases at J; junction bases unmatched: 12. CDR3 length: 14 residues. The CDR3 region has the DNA TGTGCCAGCAACCGGTTGACAGGGGTGAAGGGCTACACCTTC. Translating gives CASNRLTGVKGYTF.

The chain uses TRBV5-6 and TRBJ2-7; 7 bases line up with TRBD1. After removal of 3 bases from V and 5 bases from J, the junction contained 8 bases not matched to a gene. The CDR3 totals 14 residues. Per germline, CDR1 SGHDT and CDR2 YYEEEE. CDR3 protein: CASSSTGMGDEQYF. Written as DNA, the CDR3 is TGTGCCAGCAGCTCGACAGGGATGGGAGACGAGCAGTACTTC. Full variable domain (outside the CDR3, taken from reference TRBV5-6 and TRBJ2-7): DAGVTQSPTHLIKTRGQQVTLRCSPKSGHDTVSWYQQALGQGPQFIFQYYEEEERQRGNFPDRFSGHQFPNYSSELNVNALLLGDSALYLCASSSTGMGDEQYFGPGTRLTVT.

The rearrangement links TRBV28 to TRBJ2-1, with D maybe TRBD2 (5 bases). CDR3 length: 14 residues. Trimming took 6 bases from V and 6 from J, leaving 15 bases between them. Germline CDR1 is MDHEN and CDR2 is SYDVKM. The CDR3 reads CASSPDGLFNEQFF. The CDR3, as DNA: TGTGCCAGCAGCCCCGACGGACTCTTCAATGAGCAGTTCTTC.

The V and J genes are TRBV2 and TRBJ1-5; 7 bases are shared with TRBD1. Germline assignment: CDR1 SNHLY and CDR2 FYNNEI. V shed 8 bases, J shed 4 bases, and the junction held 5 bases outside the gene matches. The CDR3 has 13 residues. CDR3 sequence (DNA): TGTGCCAGCGGCGGGACAGAGAATCAGCCCCAGCATTTT. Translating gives CASGGTENQPQHF. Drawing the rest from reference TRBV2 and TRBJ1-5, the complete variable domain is EPEVTQTPSHQVTQMGQEVILRCVPISNHLYFYWYRQILGQKVEFLVSFYNNEISEKSEIFDDQFSVERPDGSNFTLKIRSTKLEDSAMYFCASGGTENQPQHFGDGTRLSIL.

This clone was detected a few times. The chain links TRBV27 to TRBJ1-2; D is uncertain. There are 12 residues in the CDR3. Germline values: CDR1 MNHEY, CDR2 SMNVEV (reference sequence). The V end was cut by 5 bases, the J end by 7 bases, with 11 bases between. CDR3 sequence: CASSREAGGYTF. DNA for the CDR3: TGTGCCAGCAGTAGGGAGGCGGGTGGCTACACCTTC.

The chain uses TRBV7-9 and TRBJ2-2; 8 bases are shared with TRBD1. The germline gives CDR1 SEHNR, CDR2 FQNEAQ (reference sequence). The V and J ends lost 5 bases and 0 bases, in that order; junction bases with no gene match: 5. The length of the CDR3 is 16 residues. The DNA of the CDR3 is TGTGCCAGCAGCAGTCGGGACAGGACGAACACCGGGGAGCTGTTTTTT. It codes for CASSSRDRTNTGELFF.

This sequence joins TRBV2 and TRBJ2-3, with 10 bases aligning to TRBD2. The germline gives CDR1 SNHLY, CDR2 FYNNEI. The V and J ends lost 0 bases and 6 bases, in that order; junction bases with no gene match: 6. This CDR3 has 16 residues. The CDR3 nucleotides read TGTGCCAGCAGTGAAGCAGTTAGCGGGGGGCCGGATACGCAGTATTTT. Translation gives CASSEAVSGGPDTQYF.